The 22 T cell receptor beta chains below come from one sample, sequenced in a study of cytomegalovirus exposure and HLA in healthy donors. A multiplex PCR was run with 60 Vbeta primers and 13 Jbeta primers. Profiled with immunoSEQ multiplex PCR; TCRdb holds only in-frame clones, not every one. The profile shows roughly 130,000 clones, 74% of them singletons. The specimen sequenced was PBMCs. The receptors derive from a woman aged 50 to 60 in good health and CMV-seropositive.

This chain joins TRBV19 and TRBJ2-1, with a tentative D call TRBD1 (6 bases). Germline V CDR1 and CDR2: LNHDA, SQIVND (reference sequence). There are 13 residues in the CDR3. The V and J ends lost 7 bases and 7 bases respectively, with 14 bases between them. The CDR3 loop reads CASTITGRNEQFF. As DNA, the CDR3 is TGTGCCAGTACTATTACAGGGCGAAATGAGCAGTTCTTC.

This chain joins TRBV7-4 and TRBJ1-2; D is undetermined. The germline CDR1 and CDR2 sequences are SGHVT and SQSDAQ. Deletions cut 11 bases from V and 7 bases from J, with 14 bases between. The CDR3 extends over 11 amino acids. The CDR3 DNA reads as TGTGCCCCCAAGACAACCCCTGGCTACACCTTC. Protein sequence: CAPKTTPGYTF.

This chain connects TRBV29-1 to TRBJ2-7; no clear D. The CDR3 is made up of 13 amino acids. The germline CDR1 and CDR2 sequences are SQVTM and ANQGSEA. With 4 bases removed from V and 6 bases from J, the gap between germline ends came to 16 bases. The CDR3 protein is CSVGGLIPLEQYF. DNA of the CDR3: TGCAGCGTTGGAGGTTTGATTCCCCTCGAGCAGTACTTC.

In its sample, this clone was seen a few times. CDR3: CASSVRKYGYTF. CDR3 nucleotides: TGTGCCAGCAGTGTCAGGAAGTATGGCTACACCTTC. The V call is TRBV6-1, the J call TRBJ1-2, with unresolved D. V was pared by 4 bases and J by 5 bases, with 8 bases between. CDR1 MNHNS and CDR2 SASEGT come from the germline V gene. The CDR3 is made up of 12 amino acids.

The chain joins TRBV9 to TRBJ1-1; 8 nucleotides agree with TRBD1. V dropped 0 bases and J dropped 8; count of bases not matched to a gene: 3. In germline, CDR1 is SGDLS, CDR2 YYNGEE. The CDR3 covers 13 residues. CDR3 DNA: TGTGCCAGCAGCGTAGCAGGGGGCGCAGAAGCTTTCTTT. It specifies CASSVAGGAEAFF.

The chain uses TRBV5-6 and TRBJ2-7; tentative D call: TRBD2 (6 bases). The ends were cut back, 4 bases at V and 4 bases at J, with 15 bases in the middle. This CDR3 has 14 amino acids. Per germline, CDR1 SGHDT and CDR2 YYEEEE. CDR3 DNA: TGTGCCAGCAGCCGGGGGATAGAGTCGTACGAGCAGTACTTC. Translating gives CASSRGIESYEQYF. The entire variable domain, with the rest obtained from reference TRBV5-6 and TRBJ2-7, is as follows: DAGVTQSPTHLIKTRGQQVTLRCSPKSGHDTVSWYQQALGQGPQFIFQYYEEEERQRGNFPDRFSGHQFPNYSSELNVNALLLGDSALYLCASSRGIESYEQYFGPGTRLTVT.

This clone was counted between two and nine times. The J gene is TRBJ2-1, the V gene TRBV7-8, with 11 bases matching TRBD1. CDR1 and CDR2 (germline): SGHVS, FQNEAQ. The J segment lost 3 bases and the V segment lost 0 bases, leaving 7 bases of the junction unmatched. The length of the CDR3 is 18 residues. This chain's CDR3 is CASSLAFSGTGGYNEQFF. DNA for the CDR3: TGTGCCAGCAGCTTAGCTTTCTCCGGGACAGGGGGCTACAATGAGCAGTTCTTC.

The CDR3 region is CASSLLAGGITDTQYF. CDR3 coding DNA: TGTGCCAGCAGCTTACTAGCGGGGGGAATCACAGATACGCAGTATTTT. This chain uses TRBV11-3 with TRBJ2-3; 11 bases fit TRBD2. V lost 2 bases and J lost 2; bases outside the gene matches: 3. There are 16 residues in the CDR3. CDR1 and CDR2 (germline): SGHNT, YENEEA.

This chain links TRBV25-1 with TRBJ1-2; tentative D call: TRBD1 (5 bases). Germline CDR1 and CDR2: MGHDK and SYGVNS. Trimming cost V 2 bases and J 4 bases, with 11 bases left between them. This CDR3 comprises 14 residues. CDR3 DNA: TGTGCCAGCAGTGAACAGGGAAGGTTCTATGGCTACACCTTC. Its translation: CASSEQGRFYGYTF.

The chain has TRBV7-9 and TRBJ1-2; unclear D gene. The CDR3 extends over 14 amino acids. The germline V and J ends were trimmed by 5 bases and 4 bases, with 14 bases remaining between them. Germline V gene lookup returns CDR1 SEHNR and CDR2 FQNEAQ (reference sequence). CDR3 in DNA: TGTGCCAGCAGCATGGAGGCGCCGGCCTATGGCTACACCTTC. Translating gives CASSMEAPAYGYTF.

The chain employs TRBV18 and TRBJ1-1; 9 nucleotides line up with TRBD1. Germline trimming cut 1 base from V and 0 bases from J; bases unmatched to any gene: 9. Germline CDR1 reads KGHSH; CDR2 reads LQKENI. The CDR3 is 18 amino acids. CDR3 sequence (DNA): TGTGCCAGCTCACCACTTTTTCTGACAGGGGGTATGAACACTGAAGCTTTCTTT. Its protein is CASSPLFLTGGMNTEAFF. Based on the CDR3 plus reference TRBV18 and TRBJ1-1, the full variable domain is NAGVMQNPRHLVRRRGQEARLRCSPMKGHSHVYWYRQLPEEGLKFMVYLQKENIIDESGMPKERFSAEFPKEGPSILRIQQVVRGDSAAYFCASSPLFLTGGMNTEAFFGQGTRLTVV.

The chain employs TRBV6-5 and TRBJ2-7; D may be TRBD1 (6 bases). The CDR3 runs to 13 residues. Trimming removed 7 bases at V and 2 bases at J, with 12 bases between. Germline assignment: CDR1 MNHEY and CDR2 SVGAGI. As DNA, the CDR3 is TGTGCCAGCACCGAACAGGGCACCTACGAGCAGTACTTC. It specifies CASTEQGTYEQYF.

This clone was seen a few times. The chain uses TRBV25-1 and TRBJ1-2; 7 bases agree with TRBD1. Germline trimming cut 7 bases from V and 8 bases from J; bases unmatched to any gene: 4. CDR1 and CDR2 (germline): MGHDK, SYGVNS. The CDR3 runs to 11 residues. CDR3 in amino acids: CASKQGIGYTF. The CDR3 DNA reads TGTGCCAGCAAACAGGGGATCGGCTACACCTTC.

As concerns this clone: One end of the junction varies from germline; a read error may be responsible. This same CDR3 is encoded by further DNA sequences in the sample. The rearrangement joins TRBV11-2 to TRBJ1-1; 8 bases map to TRBD1. Germline V lookup: CDR1 SGHAT, CDR2 FQNNGV. The CDR3 covers 16 residues. As DNA, the CDR3 is TGTGCCAGCAGCTCTCCACGACAGGGGATGAACACTGAAGCCTTCTTT. Translating it yields CASSSPRQGMNTEAFF.

The chain couples TRBV11-2 to TRBJ2-5, with D maybe TRBD2 (5 bases). The V gene lost 5 bases and the J gene lost 4 bases, with 14 bases spanning the gap. CDR3 length: 14 amino acids. The germline CDR1 and CDR2 sequences are SGHAT and FQNNGV. The CDR3 DNA is TGTGCCAGCAGCGCTACTAGTGTTGGAGAGACCCAGTACTTC. Protein: CASSATSVGETQYF. Combining the CDR3 with reference TRBV11-2 and TRBJ2-5 gives the whole variable domain EAGVAQSPRYKIIEKRQSVAFWCNPISGHATLYWYQQILGQGPKLLIQFQNNGVVDDSQLPKDRFSAERLKGVDSTLKIQPAKLEDSAVYLCASSATSVGETQYFGPGTRLLVL.

The V gene is TRBV5-6, the J gene TRBJ2-1, with D possibly TRBD1 on 6 matching bases. Trimming left V 3 bases short and J 0 bases short, with 16 bases between. The CDR3 has 17 amino acids. Germline CDR1 SGHDT, CDR2 YYEEEE. CDR3 amino acids: CASSSTGRGSSYNEQFF. The CDR3 DNA follows: TGTGCCAGCAGCTCCACTGGAAGGGGGAGCTCCTACAATGAGCAGTTCTTC.

The chain employs TRBV5-1 and TRBJ2-7, with 10 bases aligning to TRBD2. J was trimmed by 4 bases and V by 2 bases; bases with no gene match: 6. Germline loops: CDR1 SGHRS, CDR2 YFSETQ. This CDR3 region has 15 residues. CDR3 nucleotide sequence: TGCGCCAGCAGCTTCCCTAGCGGGGGTACATACGAGCAGTACTTC. Translating it yields CASSFPSGGTYEQYF.

CDR3 amino acids: CASSDALVYTGELFF. CDR3 DNA: TGTGCCAGCAGTGATGCGCTGGTGTATACCGGGGAGCTGTTTTTT. The genes are TRBV25-1 and TRBJ2-2, with D unclear. Trimming removed 3 bases at V and 5 bases at J, with 13 bases between. There are 15 residues in the CDR3. Germline CDR1 is MGHDK and CDR2 is SYGVNS.

This chain links TRBV5-1 with TRBJ1-1; D perhaps matches TRBD1 (6 bases). Trimming removed 0 bases at V and 5 bases at J, with 11 bases between. The length of the CDR3 is 14 residues. CDR1 is SGHRS and CDR2 is YFSETQ in the germline V gene. CDR3 region: CASSLAGDTTEAFF. The CDR3 DNA reads TGCGCCAGCAGCTTGGCAGGGGATACGACTGAAGCTTTCTTT.

This clone has just a few counts. This chain links TRBV19 with TRBJ1-2; 9 bases match TRBD1. Germline V gene sequence: CDR1 LNHDA, CDR2 SQIVND (reference sequence). With 6 bases clipped from V and 5 bases from J, the junction kept 4 bases outside the gene matches. The CDR3 totals 13 residues. CDR3: CASSGDRAYGYTF. The DNA of the CDR3 is TGTGCCAGTAGCGGGGACAGGGCTTATGGCTACACCTTC.

The rearrangement links TRBV19 to TRBJ1-6, with D possibly TRBD1 on 5 matching bases. Between the trimmed V and J ends, which lost 2 bases and 8 bases, there was a span of 10 bases. The CDR3 contains 14 residues. Per the germline V gene, CDR1 is LNHDA and CDR2 is SQIVND (reference sequence). The CDR3 DNA follows: TGTGCCAGTAGTATAAGGGGCGGGGATTCACCCCTCCACTTT. This gives the protein CASSIRGGDSPLHF.

This chain uses TRBV5-4 with TRBJ2-3; the match to TRBD1 covers 9 bases. This CDR3 contains 16 residues. J gave up 8 bases and V 0 bases, and 10 bases lay outside the gene matches. Germline loops: CDR1 SGHNT, CDR2 YYREEE (reference sequence). The CDR3 reads CASSLEWTGDEGTQYF. The CDR3 DNA is TGTGCCAGCAGCTTGGAATGGACAGGGGACGAGGGTACGCAGTATTTT.